What follows describes a single TCR beta chain. The study ran its PCR with 60 Vbeta and 13 Jbeta primers. Profiled with immunoSEQ multiplex PCR; TCRdb holds only in-frame clones, not every one. In the table there are around 110,000 clones, around 70% of which are singletons. The data originate from a study of cytomegalovirus exposure and HLA in healthy donors. V lost 3 bases and J lost 1, with 15 bases in between. The length of the CDR3 is 16 residues. Germline V gene data show CDR1 as MDHEN and CDR2 as SYDVKM. Material for sequencing was PBMCs. This sequence originates from a woman aged 18 to 35 in good health and CMV-seronegative. This chain connects TRBV28 to TRBJ1-2, with a weak D call TRBD1 (5 bases). The CDR3 region has the DNA TGTGCCAGCAGTTTGACAGTGAATGACGATAACTATGGCTACACCTTC. Its translation is CASSLTVNDDNYGYTF.